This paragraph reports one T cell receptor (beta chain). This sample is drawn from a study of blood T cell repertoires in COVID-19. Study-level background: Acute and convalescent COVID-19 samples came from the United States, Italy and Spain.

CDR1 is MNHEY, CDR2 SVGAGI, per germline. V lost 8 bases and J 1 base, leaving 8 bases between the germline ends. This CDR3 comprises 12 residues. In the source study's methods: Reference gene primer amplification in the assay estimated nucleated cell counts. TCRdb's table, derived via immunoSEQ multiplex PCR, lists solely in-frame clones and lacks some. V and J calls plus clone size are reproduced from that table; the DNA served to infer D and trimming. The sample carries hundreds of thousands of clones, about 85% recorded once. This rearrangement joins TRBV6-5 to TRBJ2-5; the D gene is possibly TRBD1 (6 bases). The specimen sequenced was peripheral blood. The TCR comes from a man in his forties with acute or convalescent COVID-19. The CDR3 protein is CASQDSQETQYF. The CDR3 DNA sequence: TGTGCCAGCCAGGACAGCCAAGAGACCCAGTACTTC.